This T cell receptor beta chain was sequenced during a study of hypomethylating agent response in myelodysplastic syndrome. Study background: Most often mutated was TET2, found in about 45% of the 11 patients. Complete response or hematologic improvement counted as response; others were non-responders.

Overall study results and limits: The MDS versus healthy comparison may be affected by non-age-matched controls.

This clone was recorded only once. Its antigen remains unidentified. Only in-frame clones appear in the TCRdb table, and some are missing; sequencing was by immunoSEQ multiplex PCR. Seen here are approximately 3,000 clones, roughly 80% observed once, and the top ten hold about 25%. CDR3 length equals 12 residues. V lost 5 bases and J lost 12; bases outside the gene matches: 4. The germline V gene encodes CDR1 MDHEN and CDR2 SYDVKM. No T-cell subset sorting was done; bone marrow was analyzed in bulk. The sequenced sample was bone marrow, obtained before or after starting hypomethylating agent treatment for myelodysplastic syndrome (not recorded which). The clonotype was recovered from a human donor with myelodysplastic syndrome. This rearrangement joins TRBV28 to TRBJ1-4; TRBD1 agrees at 9 bases. CDR3 loop: CASSTRTGELFF. The CDR3 DNA is TGTGCCAGCAGTACCAGGACAGGGGAACTGTTTTTT.